This T cell receptor beta chain was observed in a study of blood T cell repertoires in COVID-19. Study-level information: Both acute and convalescent COVID-19 samples were obtained from the United States, Italy and Spain. From T cells, B-cell-depleted T cells, or PBMCs came the material, which was cDNA or gDNA.

The germline CDR1 and CDR2 sequences are LGHNA and YSLEER. With 0 bases clipped from V and 6 bases from J, the junction kept 10 bases outside the gene matches. CDR3 size: 17 residues. In the source study's methods: Amplification from reference gene primers served as the basis for estimated nucleated cell counts. Clones were read by immunoSEQ multiplex PCR, and TCRdb kept only the in-frame ones, dropping some. Clonal size and the V and J genes are those of that table, whereas D and trimming came from the DNA. The table lists 15,000 to 20,000 clones, around 86% of them singletons. The receptor comes from a human donor with active COVID-19. The donor label of this sample is uncertain. The sequenced material came from peripheral blood. V and J are TRBV4-3 and TRBJ1-4; 7 bases map to TRBD1. CDR3 sequence (DNA): TGCGCCAGCAGCCAAGAGCCTGACAGGGTGTACGATGAAAAACTGTTTTTT. It codes for CASSQEPDRVYDEKLFF.